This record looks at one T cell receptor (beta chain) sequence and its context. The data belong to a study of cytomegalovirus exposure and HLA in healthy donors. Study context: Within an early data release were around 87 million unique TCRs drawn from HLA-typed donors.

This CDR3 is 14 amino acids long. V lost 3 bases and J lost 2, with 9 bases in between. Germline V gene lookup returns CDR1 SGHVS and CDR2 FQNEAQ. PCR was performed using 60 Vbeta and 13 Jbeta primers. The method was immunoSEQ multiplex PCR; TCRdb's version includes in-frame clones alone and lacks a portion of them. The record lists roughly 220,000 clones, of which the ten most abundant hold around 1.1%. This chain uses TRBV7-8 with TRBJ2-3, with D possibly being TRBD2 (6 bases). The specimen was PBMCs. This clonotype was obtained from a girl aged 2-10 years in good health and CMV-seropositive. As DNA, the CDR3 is TGTGCCAGCAGCTTTTTAGCGGTCACAGATACGCAGTATTTT. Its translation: CASSFLAVTDTQYF.